The entry below describes one TCR beta chain. Its antigen is not known. The sample is drawn from a study of early T cells in non-severe SARS-CoV-2 infection. General study results and limits: Matching with VDJdb favored anti-spike CD8 responses (missing private and CD4 specificities).

V dropped 2 bases and J dropped 1 base, with 3 bases sitting between them. Per the germline V gene, CDR1 is LNHNV and CDR2 is YYDKDF (reference sequence). The length of the CDR3 is 13 residues. One entry per CDR3 protein, called by TCRdb with MiXCR from the 5' RACE reads. The table has 50,000 to 80,000 distinct CDR3 sequences, 4.9% seen once. The source is an adult who was a healthcare worker with PCR-confirmed SARS-CoV-2 infection or an uninfected control (not recorded which). Material: whole blood. The chain is built from TRBV15 and TRBJ1-5; D remains ambiguous. The CDR3: CATSRTSNQPQHF. CDR3 DNA sequence: TGTGCCACCAGCAGAACCAGCAATCAGCCCCAGCATTTT.